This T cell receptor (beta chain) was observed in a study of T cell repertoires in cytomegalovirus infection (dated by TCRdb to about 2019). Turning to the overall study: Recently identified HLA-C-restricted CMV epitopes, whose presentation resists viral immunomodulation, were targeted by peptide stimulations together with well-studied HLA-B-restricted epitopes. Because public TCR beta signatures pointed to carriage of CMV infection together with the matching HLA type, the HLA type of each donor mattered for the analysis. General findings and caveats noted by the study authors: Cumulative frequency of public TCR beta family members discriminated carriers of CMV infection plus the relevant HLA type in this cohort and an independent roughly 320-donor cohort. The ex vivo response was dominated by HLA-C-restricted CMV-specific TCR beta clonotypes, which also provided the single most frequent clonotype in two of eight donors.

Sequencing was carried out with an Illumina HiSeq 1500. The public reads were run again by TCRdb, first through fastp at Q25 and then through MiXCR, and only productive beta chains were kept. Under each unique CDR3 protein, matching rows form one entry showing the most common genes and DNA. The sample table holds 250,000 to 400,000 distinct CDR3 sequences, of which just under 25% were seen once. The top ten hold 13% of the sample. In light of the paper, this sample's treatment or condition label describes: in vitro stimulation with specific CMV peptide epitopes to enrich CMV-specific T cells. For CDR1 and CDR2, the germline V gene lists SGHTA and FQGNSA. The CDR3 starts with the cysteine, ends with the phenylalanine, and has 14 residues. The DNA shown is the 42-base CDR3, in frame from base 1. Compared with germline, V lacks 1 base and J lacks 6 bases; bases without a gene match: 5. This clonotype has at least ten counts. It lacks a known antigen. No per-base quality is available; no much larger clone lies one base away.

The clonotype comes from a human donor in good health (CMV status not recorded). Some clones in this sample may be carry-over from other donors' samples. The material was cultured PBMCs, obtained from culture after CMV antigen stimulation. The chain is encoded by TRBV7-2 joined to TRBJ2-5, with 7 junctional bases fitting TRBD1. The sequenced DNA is TGTGCCAGCAGCTTAGAAGGGGGCTGGAAGACCCAGTACTTC. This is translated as CASSLEGGWKTQYF. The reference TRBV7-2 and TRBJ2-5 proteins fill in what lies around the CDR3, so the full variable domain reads GAGVSQSPSNKVTEKGKDVELRCDPISGHTALYWYRQSLGQGLEFLIYFQGNSAPDKSGLPSDRFSAERTGGSVSTLTIQRTQQEDSAVYLCASSLEGGWKTQYFGPGTRLLVL.